Following are 14 T cell receptor beta chains from one sample sequenced in a study of CD8 T cells in ankylosing spondylitis. A single record per CDR3 protein comes from TCRdb applying MiXCR to the 5' RACE reads. This table holds roughly 180,000 distinct CDR3 sequences, 9.5% to 15% found once. The specimen was blood, either unsorted or a sorted T cell fraction (not recorded which). These receptors came from a male donor with ankylosing spondylitis or in good health (not recorded which).

CDR3 amino acids: CASSEARGLAGELFF. For the CDR3, the DNA is TGTGCCAGCAGTGAGGCCAGGGGGCTAGCCGGGGAGCTGTTTTTT. V is TRBV6-1 and J is TRBJ2-2, with 8 bases identical to TRBD1. V shed 3 bases and J 6 bases; nucleotides not matched to a gene: 6. This CDR3 is built from 15 residues. Germline loops: CDR1 MNHNS, CDR2 SASEGT.

This sequence joins TRBV19 and TRBJ1-5; no clear D. The CDR3 is 15 amino acids. The germline V gene encodes CDR1 LNHDA and CDR2 SQIVND (reference sequence). With 7 bases removed from V and 0 bases from J, the gap between germline ends came to 13 bases. CDR3 coding DNA: TGTGCCAGTAATCCCGGGAGCGATAGCAATCAGCCCCAGCATTTT. It is translated as CASNPGSDSNQPQHF. Variable domain in full (rest from reference TRBV19 and TRBJ1-5): DGGITQSPKYLFRKEGQNVTLSCEQNLNHDAMYWYRQDPGQGLRLIYYSQIVNDFQKGDIAEGYSVSREKKESFPLTVTSAQKNPTAFYLCASNPGSDSNQPQHFGDGTRLSIL.

The table lists this clonotype with many counts. This sequence joins TRBV25-1 and TRBJ2-5; 8 bases match TRBD1. The germline gives CDR1 MGHDK, CDR2 SYGVNS. This CDR3 has 14 amino acids. The V segment lost 4 bases and the J segment 2 bases; nucleotides outside the gene matches: 3. CDR3 region: CASSGRQGQETQYF. CDR3 bases: TGTGCCAGCAGTGGACGACAGGGGCAAGAGACCCAGTACTTC. Full variable domain (rest looked up from reference TRBV25-1 and TRBJ2-5): EADIYQTPRYLVIGTGKKITLECSQTMGHDKMYWYQQDPGMELHLIHYSYGVNSTEKGDLSSESTVSRIRTEHFPLTLESARPSHTSQYLCASSGRQGQETQYFGPGTRLLVL.

The V gene is TRBV11-2, the J gene TRBJ2-1, with 7 bases matching TRBD2. With 1 base clipped from V and 7 bases from J, the junction kept 13 bases outside the gene matches. This CDR3 contains 17 residues. Germline CDR1 is SGHAT and CDR2 is FQNNGV. The chain's CDR3 is CASSLGVTSRRTNEQFF. The CDR3 region has the DNA TGTGCCAGCAGCTTAGGGGTGACTAGCCGACGGACGAATGAGCAGTTCTTC.

The chain links TRBV6-5 to TRBJ2-1; TRBD2 is a possible D gene (7 bases). The V end lost 2 bases, the J end lost 7 bases, and 18 bases lay between the germline ends. The CDR3 has 16 amino acids. The V gene's germline CDR1 is MNHEY and CDR2 SVGAGI. In nucleotides, the CDR3 is TGTGCCAGCAGTTACAGGGTAGGGGGGGCCCCTAATGAGCAGTTCTTC. It encodes CASSYRVGGAPNEQFF.

The V and J genes are TRBV21-1 and TRBJ2-7; the table's D call TRBD1 went unverified against the DNA. TRBV21-1 is recorded as a pseudogene. This CDR3 contains 14 residues. The CDR3 sequence is CASSKDRRHYEQYF. CDR3 nucleotides: TGTGCCAGCAGCAAGGACAGGAGACACTACGAGCAGTACTTC.

This clonotype showed up many times. The V and J genes are TRBV6-2 or TRBV6-3 and TRBJ2-2, with a possible D match to TRBD2 (5 bases). V lost 4 bases and J 2 bases, leaving 14 bases between the germline ends. CDR3 length equals 16 residues. Germline CDR1 and CDR2: MNHEY and SVGEGT. The CDR3 region has the DNA TGTGCCAGCAGTTCTCTCCACGGGGATAACACCGGGGAGCTGTTTTTT. It yields the protein CASSSLHGDNTGELFF.

This clonotype was counted at least ten times. The rearrangement joins TRBV27 to TRBJ2-1; TRBD2 matches 7 bases. The CDR3 contains 13 residues. CDR1 MNHEY and CDR2 SMNVEV come from the germline V gene (reference sequence). Trimming took 3 bases from V and 8 from J; bases not matched to a gene: 4. This CDR3 is CASSLGGGYEQFF. Written as DNA, the CDR3 is TGTGCCAGCAGTTTGGGGGGGGGATATGAGCAGTTCTTC.

The V gene is TRBV4-2, the J gene TRBJ2-7; 10 nucleotides align to TRBD2. The junction had 7 bases not matched to a gene; V was cut back by 5 bases and J by 0 bases. The germline V gene encodes CDR1 LGHNA and CDR2 YNFKEQ. The CDR3 totals 16 residues. CDR3 sequence reads: CASSASSGSFSYEQYF. CDR3 sequence (DNA): TGTGCCAGCAGCGCATCTAGCGGGAGTTTCTCCTACGAGCAGTACTTC.

At least ten counts were recorded for this clonotype. The V call is TRBV6-2 or TRBV6-3, the J call TRBJ2-5; 7 positions agree with TRBD2. The CDR3 totals 17 residues. Per the germline V gene, CDR1 is MNHEY and CDR2 is SVGEGT. Germline trimming cut 6 bases from V and 3 bases from J; bases unmatched to any gene: 16. DNA for the CDR3: TGTGCCAGCAGCTCCTCCCCTTCGGTCGCGGGAGAAGAGACCCAGTACTTC. This translates into CASSSSPSVAGEETQYF.

The chain uses TRBV12-5 and TRBJ1-2; no reliable D call. This CDR3 has 14 residues. The V end lost 5 bases, the J end lost 0 bases, and 10 bases lay between the germline ends. Germline V gene data show CDR1 as LGHNT and CDR2 as FRNRAP. The CDR3 DNA follows: TGTGCTAGTGGTCCCAACAGTCCTAACTATGGCTACACCTTC. It codes for CASGPNSPNYGYTF.

Many counts were recorded for this clonotype. The V and J genes are TRBV27 and TRBJ1-2, with 8 bases identical to TRBD1. Trimming removed 7 bases from V and 2 bases from J; junction bases left unmatched: 9. This CDR3 is 15 amino acids long. Germline lookup yields CDR1 MNHEY and CDR2 SMNVEV (reference sequence). DNA for the CDR3: TGTGCCAGCAACAATGCAGGGGGCGCGAACTATGGCTACACCTTC. The encoded protein is CASNNAGGANYGYTF.

This clonotype was detected only a few times. Its ends do not fully match the called genes, so a read error is possible. The chain employs TRBV29-1 and TRBJ1-2; D is undetermined. This CDR3 region has 12 residues. Germline V gene data show CDR1 as SQVTM and CDR2 as ANQGSEA. The CDR3, as DNA: TGCAGCGTTGAGGGCCACTACTATGGCTACTCTTTC. Translating gives CSVEGHYYGYSF.

This clonotype was observed many times. This rearrangement joins TRBV29-1 to TRBJ1-1; no reliable D call. The CDR3 extends over 13 amino acids. The germline CDR1 and CDR2 sequences are SQVTM and ANQGSEA. Trimming left V 0 bases short and J 0 bases short, with 5 bases between. DNA for the CDR3: TGCAGCGTTGAAGAGGGCGTGAACACTGAAGCTTTCTTT. Its protein is CSVEEGVNTEAFF.